This T cell receptor beta chain stems from a study of blood T cell repertoires in COVID-19. Turning to the study itself: The United States, Italy and Spain provided the acute and convalescent COVID-19 samples. Sources were T cells, B-cell-depleted T cells, or PBMCs; the material itself was cDNA or gDNA.

Per the original methods: Nucleated cell counts were estimated from reference gene primer amplification. Sequencing was performed with immunoSEQ multiplex PCR; in TCRdb, only in-frame clones are kept and a portion is missing. V, J and clone size are taken as reported in that table, and D and trimming were inferred from the DNA itself. The sample shows approximately 100,000 clones, over 75% of them seen only once. Germline-derived CDR1 and CDR2 are LNHDA and SQIVND (reference sequence). This CDR3 is built from 14 residues. The J segment lost 3 bases and the V segment lost 2 bases, leaving 3 bases of the junction unmatched.

The chain recombines TRBV19 with TRBJ2-7; 8 positions match TRBD2. What was sequenced was peripheral blood. This clonotype originated in a human donor in a cohort sampled during active COVID-19. DNA for the CDR3: TGTGCCAGTAGTATATCGGGAGGGGACTACGAGCAGTACTTC. It translates to CASSISGGDYEQYF.